The present entry profiles one TCR beta chain with its context. TCRdb keeps only in-frame clones here, not all; method: immunoSEQ multiplex PCR. The data hold around 30,000 clones, with about 93% observed a single time. The length of the CDR3 is 12 residues. V was cut by 7 bases and J by 5 bases, with 11 bases left in between. Germline V CDR1 and CDR2: SNHLY, FYNNEI. This entry belongs to a study of T cell clones after liver transplantation. Study-level information: Timepoints were pre-transplant, pre-withdrawal, and after withdrawal was completed or failed.

The material sequenced was CD8+ T cells from blood, taken 12 months after liver transplant. The J gene is TRBJ2-5, the V gene TRBV2; possibly TRBD2 for D (5 bases). The TCR was taken from a human patient who received a liver transplant. Part of the T cells may come from the graft donor. The CDR3 here is CASIASLETQYF. The CDR3, as DNA: TGTGCCAGCATAGCTAGCCTGGAGACCCAGTACTTC.